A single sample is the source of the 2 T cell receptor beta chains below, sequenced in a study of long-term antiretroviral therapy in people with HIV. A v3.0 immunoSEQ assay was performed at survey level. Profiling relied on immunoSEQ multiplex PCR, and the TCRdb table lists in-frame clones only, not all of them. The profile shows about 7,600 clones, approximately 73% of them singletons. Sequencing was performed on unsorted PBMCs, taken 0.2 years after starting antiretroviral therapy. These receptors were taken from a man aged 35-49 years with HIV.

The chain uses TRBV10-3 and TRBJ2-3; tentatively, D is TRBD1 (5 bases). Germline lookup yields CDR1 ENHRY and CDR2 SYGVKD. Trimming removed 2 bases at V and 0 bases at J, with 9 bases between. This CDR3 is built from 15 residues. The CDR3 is CAISEPRASTDTQYF. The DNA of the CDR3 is TGTGCCATCAGTGAGCCCAGGGCGAGCACAGATACGCAGTATTTT.

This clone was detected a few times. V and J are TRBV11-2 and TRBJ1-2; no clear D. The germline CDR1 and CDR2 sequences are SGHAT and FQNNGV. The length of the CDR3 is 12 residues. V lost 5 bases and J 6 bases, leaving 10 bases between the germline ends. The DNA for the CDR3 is TGTGCCAGCAGCCTAGCCGGGGATGGCTACACCTTC. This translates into CASSLAGDGYTF.